A selection of T cell receptor beta chains follows, all from one sample in a study of neurological immune-mediated disorders. TCRdb redid the calling of the 5' RACE reads with MiXCR, one entry per CDR3 protein. This table has about 35,000 distinct CDR3 sequences, approximately 4.2% appearing once. Input material: PBMCs. These receptors came from a man between 25 and 39 years old with multiple sclerosis. Both conserved end residues are trimmed from each CDR3. Fields, in order: CDR3 protein, clone size, CDR3 length, V gene. The size entry is marked missing in some rows and otherwise reads once, few, many or a size class.

ATGGGRQETQY,many,11,TRBV10-3
ASSESGGATDTQY,many,13,TRBV6-4
ASKGDLYEQY,many,10,TRBV12-3/TRBV12-4
ASSLPGGPLH,many,10,TRBV27
ASSSGTSGANVLT,many,13,TRBV5-1
ASSKTDTQY,many,9,TRBV12-3/TRBV12-4
ASKGVGGSYNEQF,many,13,TRBV6-6
SASWGQASYEQY,many,12,TRBV20-1
SVGGTNEKLF,many,10,TRBV20-1
ASSLRAGYTGELF,NA,13,TRBV7-6
ASSYRGLQETQY,many,12,TRBV7-9
ASSLEGFSTTNYGYT,few,15,TRBV7-2
SALGQGANPNQPQH,many,14,TRBV20-1
ASSPRDSGDTQY,many,12,TRBV5-1
ASNGDLNTEAF,many,11,TRBV9
ASGGTGYTGELF,NA,12,TRBV6-5
ASSFRKGNEQY,few,11,TRBV11-2
ASSWRNEAF,many,9,TRBV5-1
ATSSRGSGYT,few,10,TRBV15
ASSQTMNYGYT,many,11,TRBV5-6
ASSLEAGAGSYT,many,12,TRBV5-1
ASSWRGSQN,many,9,TRBV12-3/TRBV12-4
ASSDHGTVTEAF,NA,12,TRBV25-1